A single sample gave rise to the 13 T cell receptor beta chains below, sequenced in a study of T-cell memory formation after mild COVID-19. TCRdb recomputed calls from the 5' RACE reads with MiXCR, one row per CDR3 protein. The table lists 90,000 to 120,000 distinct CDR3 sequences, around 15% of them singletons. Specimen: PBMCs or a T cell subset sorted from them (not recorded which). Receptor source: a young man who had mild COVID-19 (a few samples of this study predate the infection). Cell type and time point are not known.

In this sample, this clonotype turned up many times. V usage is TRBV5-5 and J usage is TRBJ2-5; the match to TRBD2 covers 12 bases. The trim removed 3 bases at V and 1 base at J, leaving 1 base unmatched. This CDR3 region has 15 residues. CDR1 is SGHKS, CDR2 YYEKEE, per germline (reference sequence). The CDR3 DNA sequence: TGTGCCAGCAGCTGGGGACTAGCGGGCCAAGAGACCCAGTACTTC. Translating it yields CASSWGLAGQETQYF.

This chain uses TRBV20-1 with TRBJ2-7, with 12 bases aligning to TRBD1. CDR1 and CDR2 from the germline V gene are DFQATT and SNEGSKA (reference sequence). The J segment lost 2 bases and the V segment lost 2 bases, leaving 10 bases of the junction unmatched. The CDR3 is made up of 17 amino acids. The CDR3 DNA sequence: TGCAGTGCTAGACCGGGACAGGGGGCGAGTTGGGCCTACGAGCAGTACTTC. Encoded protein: CSARPGQGASWAYEQYF.

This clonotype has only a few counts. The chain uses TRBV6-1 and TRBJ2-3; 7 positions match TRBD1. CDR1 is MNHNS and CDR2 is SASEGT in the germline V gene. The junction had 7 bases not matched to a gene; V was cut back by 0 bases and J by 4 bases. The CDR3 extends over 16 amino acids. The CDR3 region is CASSEAQGEKADTQYF. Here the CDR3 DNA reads TGTGCCAGCAGTGAAGCTCAGGGGGAAAAAGCAGATACGCAGTATTTT.

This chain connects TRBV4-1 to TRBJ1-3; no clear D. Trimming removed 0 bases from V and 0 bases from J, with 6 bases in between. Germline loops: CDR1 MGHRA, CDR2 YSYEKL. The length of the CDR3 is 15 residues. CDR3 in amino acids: CASSQDRSSGNTIYF. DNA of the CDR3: TGCGCCAGCAGCCAAGATCGGTCCTCTGGAAACACCATATATTTT.

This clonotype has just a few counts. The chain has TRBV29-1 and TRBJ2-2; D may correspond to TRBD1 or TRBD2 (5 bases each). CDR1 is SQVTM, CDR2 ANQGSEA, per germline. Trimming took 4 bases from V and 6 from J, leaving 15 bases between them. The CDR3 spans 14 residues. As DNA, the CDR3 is TGCAGCGTTGCCGGGGACCCCTGGTCCGGGGAGCTGTTTTTT. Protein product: CSVAGDPWSGELFF.

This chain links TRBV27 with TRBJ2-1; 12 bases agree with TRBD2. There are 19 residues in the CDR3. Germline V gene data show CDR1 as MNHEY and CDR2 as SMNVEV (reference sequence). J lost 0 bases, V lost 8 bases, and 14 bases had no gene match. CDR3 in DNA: TGTGCCAGCGCAAGCCTAGCGGGGGGGCCCAGCTTCTCCTACAATGAGCAGTTCTTC. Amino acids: CASASLAGGPSFSYNEQFF.

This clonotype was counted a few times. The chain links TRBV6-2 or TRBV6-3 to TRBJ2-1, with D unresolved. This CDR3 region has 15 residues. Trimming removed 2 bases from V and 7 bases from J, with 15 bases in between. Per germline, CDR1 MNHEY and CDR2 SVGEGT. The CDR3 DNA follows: TGTGCCAGCAGTTACGGAATGGGGTTCCCGAATGAGCAGTTCTTC. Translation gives CASSYGMGFPNEQFF.

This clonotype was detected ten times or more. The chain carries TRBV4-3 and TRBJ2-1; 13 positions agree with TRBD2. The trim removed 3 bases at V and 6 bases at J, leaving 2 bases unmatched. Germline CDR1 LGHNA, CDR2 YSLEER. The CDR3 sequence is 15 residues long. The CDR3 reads CASSHRLAGGNEQFF. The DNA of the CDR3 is TGCGCCAGCAGCCACAGACTAGCGGGAGGCAATGAGCAGTTCTTC.

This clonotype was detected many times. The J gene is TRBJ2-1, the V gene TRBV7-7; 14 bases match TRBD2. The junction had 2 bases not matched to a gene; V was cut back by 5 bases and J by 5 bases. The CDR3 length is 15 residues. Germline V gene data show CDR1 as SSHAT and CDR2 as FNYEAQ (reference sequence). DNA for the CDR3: TGTGCCAGCAGCCTGGGACTAGCGGGAGACAATGAGCAGTTCTTC. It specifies CASSLGLAGDNEQFF.

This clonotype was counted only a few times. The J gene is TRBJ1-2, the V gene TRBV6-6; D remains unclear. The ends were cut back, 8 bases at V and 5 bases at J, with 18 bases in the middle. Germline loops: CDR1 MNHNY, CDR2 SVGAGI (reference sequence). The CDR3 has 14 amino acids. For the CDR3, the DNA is TGTGCCAGCGGTCCGGACGGACTCTCGTATGGCTACACCTTC. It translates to CASGPDGLSYGYTF.

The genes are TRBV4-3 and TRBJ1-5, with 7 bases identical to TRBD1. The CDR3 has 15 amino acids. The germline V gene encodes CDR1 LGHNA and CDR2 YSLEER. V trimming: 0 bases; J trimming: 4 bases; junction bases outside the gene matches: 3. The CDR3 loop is CASSQDQQGNQPQHF. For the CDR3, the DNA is TGCGCCAGCAGCCAAGATCAACAGGGGAATCAGCCCCAGCATTTT.

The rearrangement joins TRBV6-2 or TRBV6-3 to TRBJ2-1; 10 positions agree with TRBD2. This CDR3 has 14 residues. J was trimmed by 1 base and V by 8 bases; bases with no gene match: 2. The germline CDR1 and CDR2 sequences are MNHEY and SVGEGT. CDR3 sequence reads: CASELAGSYNEQFF. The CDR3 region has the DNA TGTGCCAGCGAACTAGCGGGGTCCTACAATGAGCAGTTCTTC.

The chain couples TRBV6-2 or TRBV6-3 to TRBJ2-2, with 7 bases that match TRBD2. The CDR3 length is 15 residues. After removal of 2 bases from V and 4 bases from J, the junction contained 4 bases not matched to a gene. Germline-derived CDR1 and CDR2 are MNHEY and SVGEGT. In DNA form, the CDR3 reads TGTGCCAGCAGTTACGCCGGGGAGGGCACCGGGGAGCTGTTTTTT. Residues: CASSYAGEGTGELFF.